Presented here are 18 T cell receptor beta chains from one specimen sequenced in a study of patients with pleural tuberculosis (dated by TCRdb to the mid-2010s). The sequencer was an Illumina Genome Analyzer IIx. TCRdb took the public reads, trimmed them with fastp at Q25, ran MiXCR for clone calling and kept in-frame beta chains. Each CDR3 protein appears once, grouped with its most common genes and DNA. Across this sample there are around 49,000 distinct CDR3 sequences, with 7.3% seen only once. The ten biggest clones cover around 15% of the sample. The receptor set was obtained from a human donor with pleural tuberculosis.

This clonotype occurred many times. The J gene is TRBJ2-7, the V gene TRBV6-5; unclear D gene. The CDR3 extends over 13 amino acids. V dropped 4 bases and J dropped 4 bases, with 11 bases sitting between them. CDR1 is MNHEY and CDR2 is SVGAGI in the germline V gene. The CDR3 sequence: CASSFGLIYEQYV. CDR3 nucleotides: TGTGCCAGCAGTTTCGGGCTTATATACGAGCAGTACGTC.

Ten or more counts support this clonotype. V gene TRBV6-1 combines with J gene TRBJ2-7, with a weak D call TRBD2 (7 bases). Germline lookup yields CDR1 MNHNS and CDR2 SASEGT. There are 15 residues in the CDR3. V lost 4 bases and J lost 0, with 13 bases in between. CDR3 sequence: CASSGGGYSSYEQYV. The CDR3 DNA sequence: TGTGCCAGCAGTGGCGGGGGCTACAGCTCCTACGAGCAGTACGTC.

This clonotype showed up many times. The chain joins TRBV11-2 to TRBJ2-3; 7 bases are shared with TRBD2. The V gene's germline CDR1 is SGHAT and CDR2 FQNNGV. The ends lost 6 bases at V and 6 bases at J; junction bases unmatched: 12. The CDR3 has 15 residues. The CDR3 DNA reads TGTGCCAGCAGGGGCGGGCGGGAGTCTTCGGATACGCAGTATTTT. As protein: CASRGGRESSDTQYF.

In this sample, this clonotype turned up many times. The chain recombines TRBV6-2 or TRBV6-3 with TRBJ2-7, with no clear D. V was trimmed by 4 bases and J by 5 bases, leaving 12 bases between them. The CDR3 sequence is 13 residues long. CDR1 and CDR2 from the germline V gene are MNHEY and SVGEGT. The DNA for the CDR3 is TGTGCCAGCAGTTTTACCAGGTTGGACGAGCAGTACGTC. As protein: CASSFTRLDEQYV.

This clonotype was seen many times. The DNA of the CDR3 is TGTGCCAGCAGTTTTATTAGCGGGAGCTTCTATGAGCAGTTCTTC. Residues: CASSFISGSFYEQFF. V usage is TRBV12-3 or TRBV12-4 and J usage is TRBJ2-1; 9 positions match TRBD2. The CDR3 runs to 15 residues. J lost 8 bases, V lost 3 bases, and 8 bases had no gene match.

This clonotype was recorded a few times. The gene calls are TRBV29-1 and TRBJ1-2; TRBD1 aligns across 9 bases. The CDR3 totals 12 residues. The V segment lost 5 bases and the J segment 7 bases; nucleotides outside the gene matches: 5. CDR1 and CDR2 (germline): SQVTM, ANQGSEA. CDR3 sequence: CSVNRGHGGYTF. As DNA, the CDR3 is TGCAGCGTTAACAGGGGGCATGGTGGCTACACCTTC. The full variable domain, in which reference TRBV29-1 and TRBJ1-2 provide the parts outside the CDR3, is SAVISQKPSRDICQRGTSLTIQCQVDSQVTMMFWYRQQPGQSLTLIATANQGSEATYESGFVIDKFPISRPNLTFSTLTVSNMSPEDSSIYLCSVNRGHGGYTFGSGTRLTVV.

There are many counts of this clonotype. The chain recombines TRBV2 with TRBJ2-1; no firm D call. The CDR3 runs to 13 residues. The V gene lost 4 bases and the J gene lost 3 bases, with 7 bases spanning the gap. Per germline, CDR1 SNHLY and CDR2 FYNNEI. CDR3 coding DNA: TGTGCCAGCAGTGCTGTGGACTACAATGAGCAGTTCTTC. It specifies CASSAVDYNEQFF.

About this clonotype itself: This may be a read error, as it is one base from a much larger clone. The rearrangement joins TRBV10-3 to TRBJ1-1; 12 bases match TRBD1. The germline V gene has CDR1 ENHRY and CDR2 SYGVKD. CDR3 length equals 17 residues. CDR3 sequence reads: CAISDRDRGRSITEASF. The CDR3 DNA reads TGTGCCATCAGTGACCGGGACAGGGGGCGCAGTATCACTGAAGCTTCCTTT.

This clonotype has ten or more counts. V and J are TRBV6-2 or TRBV6-3 and TRBJ1-2, with D possibly matching TRBD1 (6 bases). The CDR3 runs to 14 residues. The ends were cut back, 6 bases at V and 3 bases at J, with 14 bases in the middle. Germline V CDR1 and CDR2: MNHEY, SVGEGT. CDR3 in amino acids: CASRYRESYYGYTF. The CDR3 DNA reads as TGTGCCAGCAGATACAGGGAGTCCTACTATGGCTACACCTTC.

V and J are TRBV14 and TRBJ1-2; D not certain. The CDR3 consists of 13 residues. Trimming removed 2 bases from V and 4 bases from J, with 8 bases in between. Germline assignment: CDR1 SGHDN and CDR2 FVKESK. The DNA for the CDR3 is TGTGCCAGCAGCCAACAAGGGATCTATGGCTACACCTTC. It translates to CASSQQGIYGYTF.

This clonotype was detected ten times or more. The chain joins TRBV18 to TRBJ1-1; possibly TRBD1 for D (6 bases). The V and J ends lost 3 bases and 3 bases respectively, with 14 bases between them. This CDR3 has 15 amino acids. Germline values: CDR1 KGHSH, CDR2 LQKENI. CDR3 in DNA: TGTGCCAGCTCACCCCCGGGACACTCAGACACTGAAGCTTTCTTT. Its protein is CASSPPGHSDTEAFF.

This clonotype has only a few counts. CDR3 sequence: CASSSEFKRDEQFF. The CDR3 DNA follows: TGTGCCAGCAGTTCTGAATTTAAGAGGGATGAGCAGTTCTTC. This chain joins TRBV12-3 or TRBV12-4 and TRBJ2-1, with TRBD2 as a possible D gene (5 bases). CDR3 size: 14 residues. Trimming pared 4 bases from V and 8 bases from J, leaving 15 bases between.

This clonotype has a count of ten or more. The chain uses TRBV12-3 or TRBV12-4 and TRBJ2-1; TRBD2 matches 13 bases. The V and J ends lost 8 bases and 5 bases, in that order; junction bases with no gene match: 9. The CDR3 contains 16 residues. This chain's CDR3 is CASSKPGTSGNNEQFF. The CDR3 region has the DNA TGTGCCAGCTCGAAGCCGGGGACTAGCGGGAACAATGAGCAGTTCTTC.

Ten or more counts support this clonotype. J is TRBJ2-1 and V is TRBV18, with 8 nucleotides matching TRBD1. CDR3 length: 15 residues. After removal of 2 bases from V and 6 bases from J, the junction contained 6 bases not matched to a gene. Germline V gene lookup returns CDR1 KGHSH and CDR2 LQKENI. The CDR3 DNA follows: TGTGCCAGCTCACCATTGGACAGGGTCTTCAATGAGCAGTTCTTC. Translating it yields CASSPLDRVFNEQFF.

This chain uses TRBV19 with TRBJ2-5; maybe TRBD2 (6 bases). CDR1 is LNHDA, CDR2 SQIVND, per germline (reference sequence). Trimming pared 4 bases from V and 0 bases from J, leaving 12 bases between. The CDR3 totals 15 residues. As DNA, the CDR3 is TGTGCCAGTAGTACTAGCGAGATGTACCAAGAGACCCAGTACTTC. Translation gives CASSTSEMYQETQYF. Full variable domain (remainder filled in from reference TRBV19 and TRBJ2-5): DGGITQSPKYLFRKEGQNVTLSCEQNLNHDAMYWYRQDPGQGLRLIYYSQIVNDFQKGDIAEGYSVSREKKESFPLTVTSAQKNPTAFYLCASSTSEMYQETQYFGPGTRLLVL.

This clonotype was picked up a small number of times. The chain is built from TRBV10-2 and TRBJ2-5; 14 bases are shared with TRBD2. Germline CDR1 is WSHSY and CDR2 is SAAADI. V dropped 8 bases and J dropped 3; count of bases not matched to a gene: 2. The CDR3 consists of 14 residues. CDR3 sequence reads: CASGGLAGEETQYF. Here the CDR3 DNA reads TGCGCCAGCGGGGGACTAGCGGGAGAAGAGACCCAGTACTTC.

This clonotype was seen many times. The V gene is TRBV6-2 or TRBV6-3, the J gene TRBJ2-1; the D is unclear. CDR3 length: 15 residues. Germline V lookup: CDR1 MNHEY, CDR2 SVGEGT. V lost 2 bases, J lost 3 bases, and 11 bases lay in between. The CDR3 region has the DNA TGTGCCAGCAGTTACATGGCGACCCTCTACAATGAGCAGTTCTTC. Amino acid sequence: CASSYMATLYNEQFF.

This clonotype was seen many times. V is TRBV28 and J is TRBJ1-6; D possibly corresponds to TRBD1 (6 bases). Trimming removed 4 bases from V and 7 bases from J, with 14 bases in between. This CDR3 is built from 15 residues. Per germline, CDR1 MDHEN and CDR2 SYDVKM. CDR3 DNA: TGTGCCAGCAGTTCTGCCCAGGGGCGAAATTCACCCCTCCACTTT. It is translated as CASSSAQGRNSPLHF.